This entry features one T cell receptor beta chain sequence. Its antigen is unknown. Base qualities are missing; no much larger clone stands one base away. V is shortened by 0 bases, J by 8 bases, and the region joining them spans 14 bases. Measured from the cysteine to the phenylalanine, the CDR3 is 15 residues long. Solely the CDR3 DNA is kept, with 45 bases framed from the first base. From a lookup of the germline V gene, CDR1 and CDR2 are SGHRS and YFSETQ. The cohort consisted of 666 healthy bone marrow donors. All cohort members were sampled while nominally healthy, although unrecorded immune exposures were likely present. The donor was CMV seropositive and belonged to the group of 250 to 350 seropositive cohort members. Each donor provided a peripheral blood sample, and peripheral blood mononuclear cells were used for TCR beta sequencing. Genomic DNA extraction from the blood cell samples was performed with the Qiagen DNeasy Blood Extraction Kit.

The data stem from a study of cytomegalovirus exposure and HLA in healthy donors (dated by TCRdb to 2015 to 2018). About the full investigation: According to an earlier analysis of a few hundred of the donors, 150 million to 200 million T cells yielded 95 million to 140 million unique TCR beta sequences and approximately 300 Gb of sequence data. An early release that covered fewer than 800 HLA-typed donors contained 300 to 350 gigabases of sequencing data and 70 million to 100 million unique TCR sequences. Of the approximately 400 genotyped donors, less than 85% were placed in the genetic ancestry cluster associated with self-reported Caucasian donors. The study was designed to test whether signatures of past pathogen exposure could be identified by cataloging public T cell receptors. The study used immunosequencing to profile the T cell repertoires of approximately 630 subjects and linked those repertoires to cytomegalovirus serostatus. A separate validation cohort of approximately 120 different subjects was used in addition to the approximately 700-subject first cohort. The study combined high-throughput TCR immunosequencing, statistical association of individual TCRs with disease status, and machine learning to predict cytomegalovirus infection status. A later analysis re-examined previously published TCR beta repertoires from more than 600 donors and added high-resolution HLA genotyping to investigate patterns of TCR occurrence. In the later analysis, no new phenotypic data were used to find candidate immune exposures; instead, reliance was placed on TCR beta sequences and their occurrence across donors. An earlier analysis of some 500 of the donors applied high-throughput TCR beta sequencing to assess whether each TCR beta V gene segment acted as functional or pseudogenic. Donor age, sex, ethnicity and CMV serostatus were compiled together with the repertoire data. A later genetic analysis used genome-wide SNP genotypes for about 60% of the roughly 700 donors, treating that subset as a discovery cohort. All discovery cohort repertoires had been generated on a single sequencing platform. Both class I and class II loci were covered by HLA typing, at four-digit resolution. Typing coverage varied by locus: roughly 629-640 donors for A, B, C, DRB1 and DQB1; under 550 for DQA1; about 570 for DPA1; approximately 450 for DPB1. Because of strong linkage in the cohort, roughly five DR-DQ haplotypes were treated as single units for association and clustering. Across 300 to 400 genotyped donors of the cohort, an average of about 220,000 unique TCR beta nucleotide sequences per donor were sequenced, and approximately 19% of those sequences were non-productive. Overall results and qualifications from the work: A cluster of highly shared sequence variants was judged likely to represent a technical artifact of the sequencing pipeline. The authors suggested that the approach could potentially be extended to other disease states and immunological phenotypes. Roughly uniform sequencing depth across donors was assumed in presence/absence analyses, although this assumption may not hold. In a later analysis, the rate of TCR association differed among HLA loci, with DRB1 alleles having the most associated TCRs and HLA-C alleles having the fewest. According to a later analysis, most CMV-associated TCR beta chains appeared to be HLA-restricted, and the HLA associations seemed to be driven largely by CMV exposure. Correlated functional status among segregating V segments might be attributable to linkage disequilibrium, but an unknown experimental factor could not be ruled out. Because counts were too low, more than 15 rarely observed V segments, including chromosome 9 orphons, were left out of the earlier analysis of over 550 of the donors. Strong co-occurrence of HLA alleles, especially DR and DQ, made assigning TCR associations to individual alleles difficult. The cohort was sequenced for TCR beta chains only, and without alpha or paired-chain data the features that could be detected were limited. In vitro tests confirmed that three of the cytomegalovirus-associated TCR beta chains recognize cytomegalovirus antigens. Across donors, most TCR sequences were observed very rarely, whereas some public TCRs were present in many individuals. A total of 150 to 200 TCR beta chains were listed by the study as associated with cytomegalovirus. A further reported finding was that TCR beta sequences accurately predicted the HLA-A and HLA-B alleles for most subjects in the first cohort. A later analysis associated 16,951 TCR beta sequences with specific HLA alleles at a false discovery rate of 0.05. According to a later genetic analysis, donors in an Asian-associated ancestry cluster had fewer N-insertions in productive TCRs than the approximately 700-donor mean. Immune exposure information for the cohort was limited to CMV serostatus. Because some donors lacked HLA typing at each locus, the association tests relied only on the typed subset. According to a later analysis, parvovirus B19, influenza, CMV and Epstein-Barr virus appeared linked to several top co-occurrence clusters. Some IMGT-functional V segments, including TRBV6-2 and TRBV6-3, could not be told apart with the 87-base-pair reads, so those segments were excluded. An association between a missense DCLRE1C variant and V-gene and J-gene trimming of TCR beta chains was found in a later genetic analysis and replicated in an independent cohort. In an earlier analysis of approximately 590 of the donors, most TCR beta V segments were observed in productive rearrangements about 87% or about 30% of the time, broadly matching IMGT annotations. The classifier was reported to diagnose cytomegalovirus status with high specificity and sensitivity in both the original and validation cohorts. A later analysis found that HLA-associated TCR beta chains were more clonally expanded and had lower generation probabilities than equally common non-associated chains.

Library construction relied on the immunoSEQ multiplex PCR assay. For the multiplex PCR, a mixture combining 60 forward primers for TCR Vbeta segments and 13 reverse primers for TCR Jbeta segments was used. Amplification of the CDR3 region of rearranged TCR beta genes was performed with a multiplex PCR assay on genomic DNA. The Illumina HiSeq System was used to sequence the amplified TCR beta libraries as 87-base-pair reads. The study's processing was this. A later analysis counted about 80 million unique TCR beta chains across the 650 to 800 repertoires, and some 11 million of these chains were shared by at least two donors. A nearest-neighbor algorithm error-corrected the raw reads and collapsed the reads into unique sequences, merging closely related sequences to remove PCR and sequencing errors. V, D and J gene segments were assigned by aligning CDR3 sequences to IMGT reference sequences. For a sequence to be retained, a match of at least six nucleotides was required to both a V gene segment and a J gene segment. A rearrangement counted as productive if the CDR3 had no stop codons and remained in frame with V and J, and every other rearrangement counted as non-productive. CDR3 was defined according to IMGT convention as the region running from the second conserved V-encoded cysteine to the conserved J-encoded phenylalanine. The earlier analysis of about 590 of the donors excluded sequences that lacked an unambiguous match to a single V gene segment. An earlier analysis of almost 600 of the donors classified V segments as functional when productive rearrangements were above 56.7% and as segregating when the standard deviation between donors was above 5%. To diagnose cytomegalovirus status from the catalog of TCR beta chain sequences, a statistical classification framework was built. V and J gene assignment, in a later analysis, came from comparing TCR nucleotide sequences with IMGT/GENE-DB human TR gene sequences. A later analysis assigned CDR3 sequences and most-parsimonious VDJ recombination scenarios with the TCRdist pipeline. In a later analysis, every TCR beta chain was defined by the combination of its CDR3 amino acid sequence and its V-gene family, and reads without a unique V-gene family were dropped. A later analysis removed 592 highly shared, low-generation-probability nucleotide sequences to deal with suspected cross-contamination and a sequencing artifact. A later analysis calculated a clonal expansion index for each public chain from normalized within-repertoire ranks of inferred template counts. A later analysis computed generation probabilities with a VDJ recombination model fitted to out-of-frame rearrangements, and checked the results against IGoR. Hypergeometric tests were used in a later analysis to score TCR-TCR, TCR-HLA and TCR-CMV co-occurrence, with a repertoire-size bias correction applied to the TCR pairs. In a later analysis, false discovery rates were estimated by permuting HLA or CMV assignments 20 times. In a later analysis, co-occurring TCRs were grouped using DBSCAN, with TCRdist sequence similarity added in when clustering inside HLA-allele-positive subsets. Repertoires with fewer than 30,000 or more than 120,000 public chains, plus five repertoires with anomalous nucleotide sharing, were excluded from co-occurrence clustering. Held by TCRdb, this immuneACCESS table contains in-frame sequences only and omits some clones. Under half of the omission traces to an unresolved V gene where checked; the cause of the rest is unknown. D and trimming were read from the DNA, whereas the V and J calls and clone size are those reported in that table. This sample comprises about 120,000 clones, 80% of them detected only once. The biggest ten clones account for around 10% of the sample.

The specimen was PBMCs. This TCR came from a man aged 25-40 years in good health and CMV-seropositive. The chain joins TRBV5-1 to TRBJ1-4; too little of a D gene remains to name it. The CDR3 region reads CASSLVPGPSEKLFF. The DNA sequence reads TGCGCCAGCAGCTTGGTGCCAGGTCCCTCAGAAAAACTGTTTTTT.